The entry that follows covers one T cell receptor (beta chain) sequence. Its specificity is unknown. Clones were sequenced by immunoSEQ multiplex PCR, and TCRdb holds only the in-frame ones, with some missing. The sample includes about 28,000 clones, around 81% of them seen just once. The CDR3 extends over 13 amino acids. CDR1 and CDR2 (germline): SNHLY, FYNNEI. V shed 9 bases and J 5 bases; nucleotides not matched to a gene: 6. The record originates from a study of lymphopenia after photon versus proton radiotherapy. Overall study findings and caveats: Photon-treated patients lost naive T cells and TCR diversity; proton-treated stayed stable.

The sample consisted of peripheral blood, taken from a patient treated with photon-based radiotherapy. This receptor was obtained from a man in his forties or fifties with gastric cancer. The J gene is TRBJ2-7, the V gene TRBV2; 11 bases map to TRBD1. CDR3 protein: CASNGQGANEQYF. For the CDR3, the DNA is TGTGCCAGTAATGGACAGGGGGCAAACGAGCAGTACTTC. The variable domain in full, with the rest retrieved from reference TRBV2 and TRBJ2-7, is EPEVTQTPSHQVTQMGQEVILRCVPISNHLYFYWYRQILGQKVEFLVSFYNNEISEKSEIFDDQFSVERPDGSNFTLKIRSTKLEDSAMYFCASNGQGANEQYFGPGTRLTVT.